The 10 T cell receptor beta chains below all came from one sample that was sequenced in a study of T cell responses to AZD1222 COVID-19 vaccine. Method: immunoSEQ multiplex PCR; TCRdb's copy keeps in-frame clones and lacks some. The sample has about 110,000 clones, about 89% seen once. The sample here was peripheral blood, taken on day 0 of AZD1222 vaccination. The receptor set was obtained from an adult in good health.

J is TRBJ1-4 and V is TRBV14; D uncertain. Germline V gene lookup returns CDR1 SGHDN and CDR2 FVKESK. The CDR3 has 14 amino acids. Trimming pared 4 bases from V and 2 bases from J, leaving 8 bases between. CDR3 sequence (DNA): TGTGCCAGCAGCCGTCAGGTGACTAATGAAAAACTGTTTTTT. The encoded protein is CASSRQVTNEKLFF. The whole variable domain, remainder taken from reference TRBV14 and TRBJ1-4, is EAGVTQFPSHSVIEKGQTVTLRCDPISGHDNLYWYRRVMGKEIKFLLHFVKESKQDESGMPNNRFLAERTGGTYSTLKVQPAELEDSGVYFCASSRQVTNEKLFFGSGTQLSVL.

The chain has TRBV3-1 (or the pseudogene TRBV3-2) and TRBJ2-2; D may be TRBD1 (6 bases). Germline CDR1 LGHDT, CDR2 YNNKEL (reference sequence). The CDR3 is 13 amino acids. V dropped 6 bases and J dropped 7 bases, with 12 bases sitting between them. The CDR3 is CASSYRVNGELFF. The CDR3 region has the DNA TGTGCCAGCAGTTACAGGGTGAACGGGGAGCTGTTTTTT.

V and J are TRBV19 and TRBJ1-2; D not certain. The CDR3 consists of 14 residues. The germline V gene has CDR1 LNHDA and CDR2 SQIVND (reference sequence). V gave up 1 base and J gave up 3 bases, with 9 bases separating them. The CDR3 DNA is TGTGCCAGTAGTATAGGCATCCACTACTATGGCTACACCTTC. It specifies CASSIGIHYYGYTF.

This clone was seen a single time. V is TRBV7-3 and J is TRBJ2-5; 9 nucleotides agree with TRBD2. Germline-derived CDR1 and CDR2 are SGHTA and FQGTGA. V was pared by 1 base and J by 5 bases, with 5 bases of the junction left unmatched. The CDR3 totals 15 residues. The CDR3 spells CASSLNGGGAETQYF. CDR3 DNA sequence: TGTGCCAGCAGCTTAAATGGCGGGGGGGCCGAGACCCAGTACTTC.

The V and J genes are TRBV4-1 and TRBJ2-1; D gene unclear. Trimming took 0 bases from V and 8 from J, leaving 14 bases between them. Germline CDR1 and CDR2: MGHRA and YSYEKL. The CDR3 is made up of 15 amino acids. The CDR3 DNA follows: TGCGCCAGCAGCCAAGAGCCACTGGTTGTAGATGAGCAGTTCTTC. Amino acid sequence: CASSQEPLVVDEQFF.

The chain recombines TRBV30 with TRBJ2-7, with D hard to call. Looked up from germline, CDR1 is GTSNPN and CDR2 is SVGIG (reference sequence). Trimming shortened V by 1 base and J by 0 bases, and 7 bases separated the two germline ends. The CDR3 length is 13 residues. Here the CDR3 reads CAWSAWASYEQYF. CDR3 nucleotide sequence: TGTGCCTGGAGTGCCTGGGCCTCCTACGAGCAGTACTTC.

This chain joins TRBV29-1 and TRBJ2-5; 9 nucleotides line up with TRBD1. V gave up 2 bases and J gave up 7 bases; unmatched junction bases: 11. CDR3 length equals 15 residues. CDR1 SQVTM and CDR2 ANQGSEA come from the germline V gene. The CDR3 loop reads CSVEPRDRVRGTQYF. In DNA, the CDR3 is TGCAGCGTTGAACCCCGGGACAGGGTGAGGGGGACCCAGTACTTC.

V gene TRBV3-1 (or the pseudogene TRBV3-2) combines with J gene TRBJ2-5; TRBD2 aligns across 12 bases. This CDR3 has 18 amino acids. V shed 0 bases and J 4 bases; nucleotides not matched to a gene: 9. The germline CDR1 and CDR2 sequences are LGHDT and YNNKEL (reference sequence). Here the CDR3 DNA reads TGTGCCAGCAGCCAAGAGGCCAGACTAGCGGGAGTGAGAGAGACCCAGTACTTC. It specifies CASSQEARLAGVRETQYF.

The V gene is TRBV6-5, the J gene TRBJ2-3; D possibly corresponds to TRBD2 (6 bases). The V and J ends lost 8 bases and 2 bases respectively, with 14 bases between them. This CDR3 is built from 14 residues. CDR1 is MNHEY and CDR2 is SVGAGI in the germline V gene. The CDR3 DNA reads as TGTGCCAGCCTTAGAGCGGGTAACACAGATACGCAGTATTTT. Protein: CASLRAGNTDTQYF.

The V and J genes are TRBV3-1 (or the pseudogene TRBV3-2) and TRBJ1-2; 7 nucleotides line up with TRBD1. The CDR3 totals 15 residues. The V gene end was trimmed by 0 bases and the J gene end by 2 bases; junction bases not matched to a gene: 3. CDR1 and CDR2 from the germline V gene are LGHDT and YNNKEL (reference sequence). CDR3 DNA: TGTGCCAGCAGCCAAGATACGACAGGGAACTATGGCTACACCTTC. Its translation: CASSQDTTGNYGYTF.